The entry below describes one T cell receptor beta chain. Its antigen is not identified. This CDR3 has 14 residues. The V gene's germline CDR1 is SGHDN and CDR2 FVKESK. The V gene end was trimmed by 6 bases and the J gene end by 8 bases; junction bases not matched to a gene: 9. Following RNA extraction, reverse transcription yielded cDNA that acted as the sequencing template. Using immunoSEQ multiplex PCR, the repertoire was profiled, and TCRdb retains in-frame clones only, with some absent. The data show about 120,000 clones, 50% to 75% seen once. This sample is drawn from a study of CD8+ T cells in alopecia areata. Across the whole study: The study gave treated patients oral tofacitinib at 5 to 10 mg twice daily.

Study-level results: For baseline CD8+ expansion, any link to response stays uncertain with one nonresponder. Lesional scalp, especially alopecia totalis/universalis, showed higher clonality than normal scalp.

As for treatment: oral pan-JAK inhibitor, 5-10 mg twice daily. The sequencing used CD8+ T cells sorted from blood, collected at week 4, from a patient treated with tofacitinib. The receptor's source is a human donor with alopecia areata. The chain couples TRBV14 to TRBJ2-1, with 8 bases matching TRBD2. CDR3 loop: CASSVAGYVHEQFF. CDR3 DNA: TGTGCCAGCAGTGTAGCGGGGTATGTCCATGAGCAGTTCTTC. Complete variable domain (other parts from reference TRBV14 and TRBJ2-1): EAGVTQFPSHSVIEKGQTVTLRCDPISGHDNLYWYRRVMGKEIKFLLHFVKESKQDESGMPNNRFLAERTGGTYSTLKVQPAELEDSGVYFCASSVAGYVHEQFFGPGTRLTVL.